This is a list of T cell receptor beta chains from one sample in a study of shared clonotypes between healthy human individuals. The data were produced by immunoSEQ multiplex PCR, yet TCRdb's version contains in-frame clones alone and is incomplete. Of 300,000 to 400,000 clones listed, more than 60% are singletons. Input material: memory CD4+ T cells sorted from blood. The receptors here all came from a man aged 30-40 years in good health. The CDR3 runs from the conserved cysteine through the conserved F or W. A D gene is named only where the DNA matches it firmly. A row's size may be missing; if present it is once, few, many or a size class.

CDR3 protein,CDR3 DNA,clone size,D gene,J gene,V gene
CASRFQHSNQPQHF,TGTGCCAGCAGGTTTCAGCATAGCAATCAGCCCCAGCATTTT,-,-,TRBJ1-5,TRBV28
CASSVTGMNTGELFF,TGTGCCAGCAGCGTGACAGGGATGAACACCGGGGAGCTGTTTTTT,-,TRBD1,TRBJ2-2,TRBV9
CASSHGGRGRQETQYF,TGCGCCAGCTCCCATGGAGGGAGAGGTCGGCAAGAGACCCAGTACTTC,-,-,TRBJ2-5,TRBV5-1
CASSKVREWDRGSYEQYF,TGTGCCAGCAGTAAGGTTCGGGAGTGGGACAGGGGTAGCTACGAGCAGTACTTC,-,TRBD1,TRBJ2-7,TRBV28
CASSLWEGLAGYNEQFF,TGTGCCAGCAGTTTATGGGAGGGACTAGCGGGGTACAATGAGCAGTTCTTC,-,TRBD2,TRBJ2-1,TRBV28
CSVERQGRETQYF,TGCAGCGTTGAACGGCAGGGGAGGGAGACCCAGTACTTC,-,-,TRBJ2-5,TRBV29-1
CASSPARLGDEQYF,TGTGCCAGCTCACCGGCACGGCTTGGGGACGAGCAGTACTTC,-,-,TRBJ2-7,TRBV18
CASSPPTGATNEKLFF,TGCGCCAGCAGCCCACCGACTGGTGCAACTAATGAAAAACTGTTTTTT,-,-,TRBJ1-4,TRBV5-1
CASSQGLAGTYNEQFF,TGTGCCAGCAGCCAAGGATTGGCGGGGACATACAATGAGCAGTTCTTC,-,-,TRBJ2-1,TRBV4-2
CASRYGGDTEAFF,TGTGCCAGTCGCTACGGGGGGGACACTGAAGCTTTCTTT,-,-,TRBJ1-1,TRBV7-9
CASSLVPYGYTF,TGTGCCAGCAGCCTAGTCCCCTATGGCTACACCTTC,once,-,TRBJ1-2,TRBV7-2
CASSPRTSGNTGELFF,TGTGCCAGCAGTCCAAGGACTAGCGGGAACACCGGGGAGCTGTTTTTT,-,TRBD2,TRBJ2-2,TRBV28
CASSVPRDRGFSGANVLTF,TGTGCCAGCAGCGTACCCCGGGACAGGGGTTTCTCTGGGGCCAACGTCCTGACTTTC,-,TRBD1,TRBJ2-6,TRBV9
CASSPYTDGYTF,TGTGCCAGCTCACCATATACAGACGGCTACACCTTC,-,-,TRBJ1-2,TRBV18
CASSLKGARGETQYF,TGCGCCAGCAGCTTGAAGGGGGCCCGAGGGGAGACCCAGTACTTC,-,TRBD1,TRBJ2-5,TRBV5-1
CSARTGETQYF,TGCAGTGCTAGGACAGGAGAGACCCAGTACTTC,-,-,TRBJ2-5,TRBV20-1
CASSLLTSGSYEQYF,TGTGCCAGCAGTTTACTGACTAGCGGGAGCTACGAGCAGTACTTC,few,TRBD2,TRBJ2-7,TRBV28
CASSLAGAVNTGELFF,TGTGCCAGCAGCTTAGCAGGGGCGGTGAACACCGGGGAGCTGTTTTTT,-,-,TRBJ2-2,TRBV7-9
CASSKGWTALAKNIQYF,TGTGCCAGCAGCAAAGGTTGGACAGCCCTAGCCAAAAACATTCAGTACTTC,-,-,TRBJ2-4,TRBV21-1